The present entry profiles one T cell receptor (beta chain) with its context. Original processing methods: Nucleated cell number was recorded as an estimate derived from reference gene primer amplification. Sequenced by immunoSEQ multiplex PCR; TCRdb stores in-frame clones only, minus some. The V and J calls and clone size come from that table; D and trimming were worked out from the DNA. The table shows 400,000 to 500,000 clones, with 75% to 90% occurring only once. The entry originates in a study of blood T cell repertoires in COVID-19. Study background: Samples representing acute and convalescent COVID-19 were sourced from the United States, Italy and Spain.

The clonotype comes from a woman aged 25 to 45 with active or convalescent COVID-19. Sequencing was done on a sample of peripheral blood.

In DNA, the CDR3 is TGTGCCAGCAGCTTGGCAAGGGGATCCACAGGTCGCGCCTACACCTTC. Translated: CASSLARGSTGRAYTF. This sequence joins TRBV5-6 and TRBJ1-2; D possibly corresponds to TRBD1 (5 bases). This CDR3 has 16 residues. Trimming pared 0 bases from V and 10 bases from J, leaving 22 bases between. Germline CDR1 SGHDT, CDR2 YYEEEE.